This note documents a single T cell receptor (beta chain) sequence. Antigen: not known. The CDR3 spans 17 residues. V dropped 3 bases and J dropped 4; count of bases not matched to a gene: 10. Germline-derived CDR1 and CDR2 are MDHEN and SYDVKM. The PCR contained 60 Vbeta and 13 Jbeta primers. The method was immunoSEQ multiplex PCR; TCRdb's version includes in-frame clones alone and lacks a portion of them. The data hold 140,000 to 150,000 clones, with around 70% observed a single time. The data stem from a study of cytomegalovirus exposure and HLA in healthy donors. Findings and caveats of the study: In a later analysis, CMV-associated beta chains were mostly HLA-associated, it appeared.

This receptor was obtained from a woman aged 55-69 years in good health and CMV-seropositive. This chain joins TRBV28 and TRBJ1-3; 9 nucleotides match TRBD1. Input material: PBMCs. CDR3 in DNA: TGTGCCAGCAGTTTGGACGGGACAGGGACTTCAGGAAACACCATATATTTT. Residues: CASSLDGTGTSGNTIYF.